Presented here are 5 T cell receptor beta chains from one specimen sequenced in a study of regulatory T cells in long-lasting Graves disease. With iRepertoire HTBI primers and Arm-PCR of CDR3 regions, TCR beta libraries were built. TCRdb used MiXCR to reprocess the multiplex PCR reads, holding one entry per CDR3 protein. The table includes around 460,000 distinct CDR3 sequences, 22% detected once. The time point denotes: persistent/refractory GD, antithyroid drugs over 5 years with positive TRAb. PBMCs provided the RNA from which the TCR library was made. The source material was peripheral blood mononuclear cells (PBMCs), sampled when the disease was refractory, from a patient treated with antithyroid drugs. These receptors all stem from a female donor with Graves disease.

This clonotype showed up many times. The chain links TRBV28 to TRBJ1-1; D perhaps matches TRBD1 (6 bases). The CDR3 is 14 amino acids. The germline V and J ends were trimmed by 5 bases and 5 bases, with 15 bases remaining between them. Per germline, CDR1 MDHEN and CDR2 SYDVKM. CDR3 sequence reads: CASSTPGHLTEAFF. CDR3 bases: TGTGCCAGCAGTACCCCGGGACATCTTACTGAAGCTTTCTTT.

This clonotype occurred many times. This chain joins TRBV6-1 and TRBJ1-5; tentatively, D is TRBD1 (5 bases). V was shortened by 8 bases and J by 8 bases, with 13 bases between the two germline ends. Germline V gene sequence: CDR1 MNHNS, CDR2 SASEGT. The CDR3 runs 12 residues. The CDR3 DNA sequence: TGTGCCAGCCAGCAGCTAGGGGAGCCCCAGCATTTT. The encoded protein is CASQQLGEPQHF.

This rearrangement joins TRBV7-9 to TRBJ2-7; D possibly corresponds to TRBD2 (5 bases). Germline values: CDR1 SEHNR, CDR2 FQNEAQ (reference sequence). This CDR3 region has 16 residues. The V and J ends lost 5 bases and 0 bases respectively, with 17 bases between them. This CDR3 reads CASSPLARQNSYEQYF. DNA for the CDR3: TGTGCCAGCAGCCCATTAGCGAGGCAGAACTCCTACGAGCAGTACTTC.

The genes are TRBV20-1 and TRBJ1-1; D remains ambiguous. The CDR3 is 12 residues long. Trimming pared 1 base from V and 1 base from J, leaving 4 bases between. Germline V gene sequence: CDR1 DFQATT, CDR2 SNEGSKA (reference sequence). The CDR3 region has the DNA TGCAGTGCTAGAGGGAGGAACACTGAAGCTTTCTTT. This translates into CSARGRNTEAFF.

This clonotype was counted a few times. A much larger clone differs by one base, so this may be a read error. The chain uses TRBV2 and TRBJ1-4; possibly TRBD1 for D (5 bases). Trimming removed 7 bases at V and 3 bases at J, with 9 bases between. Germline V lookup: CDR1 SNHLY, CDR2 FYNNEI. The CDR3 is 13 amino acids. CDR3 DNA: TGTGCCAGCATACGGGGGTCTAATGAAAAACTGTTTTTT. This encodes CASIRGSNEKLFF.